This TCR beta chain was documented in a study of blood T cells in healthy people across ages. This CDR3 region has 14 residues. Germline V gene lookup returns CDR1 MNHEY and CDR2 SMNVEV (reference sequence). Trimming cost V 5 bases and J 9 bases, with 17 bases left between them. A remark on this clonotype: Its cognate antigen is unknown.

Each donor was a healthy Caucasian individual from Russia, aged roughly 6 to 90. Regarding the study as a whole: The study regarded diversity estimates from one million T cells as underestimates.

The use of a sample-barcoded 5' primer and a J-beta primer mix characterized a second PCR of 7 to 11 cycles. TCRdb passed the 5' RACE reads through MiXCR, listing each CDR3 protein once. This table holds more than 800,000 distinct CDR3 sequences, 35% to 55% found once. The V gene is TRBV27, the J gene TRBJ2-1; maybe TRBD1 (6 bases). The sample consisted of blood. This receptor was obtained from a woman aged 55-69 years in good health. The CDR3 nucleotides read TGTGCCAGCAGTATCACAGGGAACTCGGGTGAGCAGTTCTTC. This gives the protein CASSITGNSGEQFF.